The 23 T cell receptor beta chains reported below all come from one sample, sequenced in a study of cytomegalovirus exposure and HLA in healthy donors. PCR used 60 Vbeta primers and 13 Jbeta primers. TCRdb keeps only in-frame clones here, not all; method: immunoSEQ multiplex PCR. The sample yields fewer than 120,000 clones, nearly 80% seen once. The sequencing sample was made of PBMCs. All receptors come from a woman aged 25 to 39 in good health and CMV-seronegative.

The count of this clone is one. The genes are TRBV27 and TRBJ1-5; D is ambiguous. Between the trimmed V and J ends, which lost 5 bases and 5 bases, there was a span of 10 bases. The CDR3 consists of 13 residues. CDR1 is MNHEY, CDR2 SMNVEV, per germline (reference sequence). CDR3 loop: CASSTRLDQPQHF. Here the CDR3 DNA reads TGTGCCAGCAGTACCAGACTCGATCAGCCCCAGCATTTT.

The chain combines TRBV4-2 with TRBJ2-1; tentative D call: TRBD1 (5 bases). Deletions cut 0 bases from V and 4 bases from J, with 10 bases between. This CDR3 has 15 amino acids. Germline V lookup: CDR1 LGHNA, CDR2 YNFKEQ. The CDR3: CASSQDRGLYNEQFF. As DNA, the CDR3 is TGTGCCAGCAGCCAAGATAGGGGTTTGTACAATGAGCAGTTCTTC.

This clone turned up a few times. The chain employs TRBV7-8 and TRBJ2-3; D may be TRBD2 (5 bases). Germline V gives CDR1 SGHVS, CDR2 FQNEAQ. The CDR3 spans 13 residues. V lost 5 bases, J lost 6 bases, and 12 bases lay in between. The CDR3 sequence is CASSPLDFDTQYF. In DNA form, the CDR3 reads TGTGCCAGCAGCCCCTTGGACTTCGATACGCAGTATTTT. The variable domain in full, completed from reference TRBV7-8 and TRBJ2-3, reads GAGVSQSPRYKVAKRGQDVALRCDPISGHVSLFWYQQALGQGPEFLTYFQNEAQLDKSGLPSDRFFAERPEGSVSTLKIQRTQQEDSAVYLCASSPLDFDTQYFGPGTRLTVL.

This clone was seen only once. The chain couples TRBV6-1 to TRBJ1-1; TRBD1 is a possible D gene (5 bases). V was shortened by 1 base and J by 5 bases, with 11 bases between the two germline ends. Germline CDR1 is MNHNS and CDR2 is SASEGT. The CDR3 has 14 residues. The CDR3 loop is CASSEVGVGTEAFF. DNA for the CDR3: TGTGCCAGCAGTGAAGTAGGGGTTGGGACTGAAGCTTTCTTT.

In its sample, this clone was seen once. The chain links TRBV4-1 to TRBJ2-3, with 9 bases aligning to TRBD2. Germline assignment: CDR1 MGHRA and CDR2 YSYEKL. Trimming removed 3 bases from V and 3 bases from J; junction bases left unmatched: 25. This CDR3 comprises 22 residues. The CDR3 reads CASSHPRLPFTGTSLKTDTQYF. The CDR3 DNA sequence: TGCGCCAGCAGCCACCCTAGACTTCCCTTTACCGGGACTAGCCTTAAGACAGATACGCAGTATTTT.

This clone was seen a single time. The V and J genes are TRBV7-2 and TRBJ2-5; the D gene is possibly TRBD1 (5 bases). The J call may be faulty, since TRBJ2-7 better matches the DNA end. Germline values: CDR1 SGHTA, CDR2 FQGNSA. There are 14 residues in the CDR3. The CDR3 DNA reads TGTGCCAGCAGCCTAGACGACAGAGCCTACGAGCAGTACTTC. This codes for CASSLDDRAYEQYF.

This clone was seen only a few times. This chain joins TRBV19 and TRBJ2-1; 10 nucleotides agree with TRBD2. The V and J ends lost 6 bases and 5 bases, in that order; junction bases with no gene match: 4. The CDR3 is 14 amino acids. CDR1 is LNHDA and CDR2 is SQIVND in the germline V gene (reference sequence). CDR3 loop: CASRWTSGNNEQFF. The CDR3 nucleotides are TGTGCCAGTAGGTGGACTAGCGGAAACAATGAGCAGTTCTTC.

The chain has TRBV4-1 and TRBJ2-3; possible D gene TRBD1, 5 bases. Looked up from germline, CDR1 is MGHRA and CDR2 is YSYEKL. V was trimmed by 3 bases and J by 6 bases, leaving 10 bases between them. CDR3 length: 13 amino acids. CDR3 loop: CASSQVKGDTQYF. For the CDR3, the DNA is TGCGCCAGCAGCCAGGTTAAGGGGGATACGCAGTATTTT.

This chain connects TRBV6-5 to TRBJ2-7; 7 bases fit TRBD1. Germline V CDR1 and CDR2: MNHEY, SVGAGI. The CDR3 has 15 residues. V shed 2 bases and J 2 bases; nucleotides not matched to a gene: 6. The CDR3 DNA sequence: TGTGCCAGCAGTTACAGGGAACAGGGGACCTACGAGCAGTACTTC. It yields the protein CASSYREQGTYEQYF.

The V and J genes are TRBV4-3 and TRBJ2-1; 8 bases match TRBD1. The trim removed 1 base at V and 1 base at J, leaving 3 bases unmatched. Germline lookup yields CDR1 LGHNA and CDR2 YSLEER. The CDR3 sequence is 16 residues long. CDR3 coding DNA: TGCGCCAGCAGCCAAGGGACAGGGAGATCCTACAATGAGCAGTTCTTC. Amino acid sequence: CASSQGTGRSYNEQFF.

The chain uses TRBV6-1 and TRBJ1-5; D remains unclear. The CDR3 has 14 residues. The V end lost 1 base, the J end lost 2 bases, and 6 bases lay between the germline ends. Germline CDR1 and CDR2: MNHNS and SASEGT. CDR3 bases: TGTGCCAGCAGTGAAGGTCGCGGCAATCAGCCCCAGCATTTT. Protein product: CASSEGRGNQPQHF.

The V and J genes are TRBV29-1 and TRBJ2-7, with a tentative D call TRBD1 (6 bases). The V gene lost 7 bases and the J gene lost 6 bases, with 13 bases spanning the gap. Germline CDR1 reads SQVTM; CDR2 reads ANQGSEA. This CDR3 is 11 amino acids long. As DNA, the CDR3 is TGCAGCGCTGCAATAGGGGGCGAGCAGTACTTC. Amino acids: CSAAIGGEQYF.

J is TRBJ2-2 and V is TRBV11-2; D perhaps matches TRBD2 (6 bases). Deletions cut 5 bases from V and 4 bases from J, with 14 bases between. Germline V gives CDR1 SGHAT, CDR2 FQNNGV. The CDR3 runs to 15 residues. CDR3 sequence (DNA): TGTGCCAGCAGCACCGGTGGAGGGAGCACCGGGGAGCTGTTTTTT. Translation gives CASSTGGGSTGELFF.

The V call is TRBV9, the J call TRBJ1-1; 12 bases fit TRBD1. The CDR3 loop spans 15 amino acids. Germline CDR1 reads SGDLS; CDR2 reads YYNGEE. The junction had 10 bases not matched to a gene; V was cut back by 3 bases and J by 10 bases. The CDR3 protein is CASSAFPGQGAAAFF. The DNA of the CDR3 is TGTGCCAGCAGCGCTTTCCCGGGACAGGGGGCGGCAGCTTTCTTT. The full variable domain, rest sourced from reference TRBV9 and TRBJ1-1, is DSGVTQTPKHLITATGQRVTLRCSPRSGDLSVYWYQQSLDQGLQFLIQYYNGEERAKGNILERFSAQQFPDLHSELNLSSLELGDSALYFCASSAFPGQGAAAFFGQGTRLTVV.

The CDR3 nucleotides are TGTGCCAGCAGTTACTCGAAAGCGATACCCGGTGAGCAGTTCTTC. This sequence encodes CASSYSKAIPGEQFF. The genes are TRBV6-5 and TRBJ2-1; no clear D. The V end was cut by 0 bases, the J end by 9 bases, with 15 bases between. The CDR3 length is 15 residues. CDR1 MNHEY and CDR2 SVGAGI come from the germline V gene.

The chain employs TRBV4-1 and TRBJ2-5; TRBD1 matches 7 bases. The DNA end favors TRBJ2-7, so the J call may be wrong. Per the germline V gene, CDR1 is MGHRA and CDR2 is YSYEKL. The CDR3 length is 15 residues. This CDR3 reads CASSPLSDRAYEQYF. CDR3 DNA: TGCGCCAGCAGCCCCCTATCAGACAGGGCCTACGAGCAGTACTTC.

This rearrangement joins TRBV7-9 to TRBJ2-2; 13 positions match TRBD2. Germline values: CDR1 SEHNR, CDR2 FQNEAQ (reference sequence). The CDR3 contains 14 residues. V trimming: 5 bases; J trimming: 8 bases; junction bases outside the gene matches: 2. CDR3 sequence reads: CASSGLAGEGELFF. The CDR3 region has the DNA TGTGCCAGCAGCGGACTAGCGGGAGAAGGGGAGCTGTTTTTT.

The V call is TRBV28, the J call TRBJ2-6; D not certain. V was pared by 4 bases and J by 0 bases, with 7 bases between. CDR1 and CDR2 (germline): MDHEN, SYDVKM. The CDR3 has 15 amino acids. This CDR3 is CASSSMASGANVLTF. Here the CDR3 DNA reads TGTGCCAGCAGTTCAATGGCCTCTGGGGCCAACGTCCTGACTTTC.

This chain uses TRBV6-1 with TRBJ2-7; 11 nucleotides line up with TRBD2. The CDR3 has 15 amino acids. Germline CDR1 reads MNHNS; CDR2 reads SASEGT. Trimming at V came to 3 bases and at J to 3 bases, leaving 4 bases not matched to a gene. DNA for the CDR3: TGTGCCAGCAGTGACTTGACTAGCGGGAACTACGAGCAGTACTTC. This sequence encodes CASSDLTSGNYEQYF.

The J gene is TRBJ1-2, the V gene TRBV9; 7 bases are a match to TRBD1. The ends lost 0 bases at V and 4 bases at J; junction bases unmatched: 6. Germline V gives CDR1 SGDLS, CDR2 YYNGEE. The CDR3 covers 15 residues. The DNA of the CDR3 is TGTGCCAGCAGCGTAGGGACAGGCAGGGGCTATGGCTACACCTTC. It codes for CASSVGTGRGYGYTF. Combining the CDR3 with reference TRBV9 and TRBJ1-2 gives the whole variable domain DSGVTQTPKHLITATGQRVTLRCSPRSGDLSVYWYQQSLDQGLQFLIQYYNGEERAKGNILERFSAQQFPDLHSELNLSSLELGDSALYFCASSVGTGRGYGYTFGSGTRLTVV.

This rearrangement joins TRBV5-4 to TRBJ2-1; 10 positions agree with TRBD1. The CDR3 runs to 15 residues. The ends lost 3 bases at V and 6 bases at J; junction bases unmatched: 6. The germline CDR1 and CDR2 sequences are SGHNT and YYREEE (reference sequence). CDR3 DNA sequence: TGTGCCAGCAGCTCCGGGACAGGGGATGGCAATGAGCAGTTCTTC. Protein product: CASSSGTGDGNEQFF.

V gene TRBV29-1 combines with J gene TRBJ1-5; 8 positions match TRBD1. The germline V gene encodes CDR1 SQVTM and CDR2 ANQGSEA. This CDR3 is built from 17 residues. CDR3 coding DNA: TGCAGACTACAGAATGACAGGGGAGGGTGTAGCAATCAGCCCCAGCATTTT. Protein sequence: CRLQNDRGGCSNQPQHF.

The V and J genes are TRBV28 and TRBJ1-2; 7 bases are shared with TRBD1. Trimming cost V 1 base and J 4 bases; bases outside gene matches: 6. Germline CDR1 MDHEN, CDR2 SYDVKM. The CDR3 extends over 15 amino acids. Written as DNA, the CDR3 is TGTGCCAGCAGTTTATACTCCGGGACAGTCTATGGCTACACCTTC. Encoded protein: CASSLYSGTVYGYTF.